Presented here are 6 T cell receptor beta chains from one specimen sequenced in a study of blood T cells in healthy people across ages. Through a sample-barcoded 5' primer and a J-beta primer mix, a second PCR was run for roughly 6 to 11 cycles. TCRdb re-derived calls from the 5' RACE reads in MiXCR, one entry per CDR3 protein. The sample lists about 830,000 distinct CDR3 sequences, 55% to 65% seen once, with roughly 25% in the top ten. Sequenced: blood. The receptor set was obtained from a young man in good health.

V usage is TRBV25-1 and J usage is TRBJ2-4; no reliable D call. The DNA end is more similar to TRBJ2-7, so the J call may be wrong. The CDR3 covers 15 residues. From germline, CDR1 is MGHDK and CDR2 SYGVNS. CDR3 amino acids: CASSESPLNNYEQYF. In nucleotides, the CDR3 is TGTGCCAGCAGTGAATCTCCCCTTAACAACTACGAGCAGTACTTC.

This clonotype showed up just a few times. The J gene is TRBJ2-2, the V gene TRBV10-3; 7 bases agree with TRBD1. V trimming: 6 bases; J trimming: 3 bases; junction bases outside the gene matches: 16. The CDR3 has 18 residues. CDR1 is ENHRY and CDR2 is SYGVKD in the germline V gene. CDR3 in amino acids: CAIRTTGERVLDTGELFF. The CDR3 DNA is TGTGCCATCAGAACAACAGGGGAACGAGTTCTTGACACCGGGGAGCTGTTTTTT.

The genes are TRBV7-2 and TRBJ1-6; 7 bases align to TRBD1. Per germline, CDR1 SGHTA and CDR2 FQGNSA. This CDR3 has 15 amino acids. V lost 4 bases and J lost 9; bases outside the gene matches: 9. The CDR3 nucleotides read TGTGCCAGCAGCTCCCGCGAGGGGGCTGGTTCACCCCTCCACTTT. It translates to CASSSREGAGSPLHF.

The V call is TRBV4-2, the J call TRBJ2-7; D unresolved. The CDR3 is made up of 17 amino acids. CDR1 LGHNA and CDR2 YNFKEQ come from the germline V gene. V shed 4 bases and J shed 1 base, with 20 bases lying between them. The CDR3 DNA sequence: TGTGCCAGCAGCCCAGTAGGTATTACGGGCTCATCCTACGAGCAGTACTTC. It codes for CASSPVGITGSSYEQYF.

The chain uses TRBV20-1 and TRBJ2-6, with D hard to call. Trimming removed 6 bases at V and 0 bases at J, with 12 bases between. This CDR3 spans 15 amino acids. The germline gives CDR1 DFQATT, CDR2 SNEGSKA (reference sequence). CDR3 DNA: TGCAGTGCCGTAAAAGACACCTCTGGGGCCAACGTCCTGACTTTC. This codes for CSAVKDTSGANVLTF.

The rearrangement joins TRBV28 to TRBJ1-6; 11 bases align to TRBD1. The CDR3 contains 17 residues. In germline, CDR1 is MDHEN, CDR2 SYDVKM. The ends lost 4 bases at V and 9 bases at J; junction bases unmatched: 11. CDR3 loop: CASSSPLGGQGVSPLHF. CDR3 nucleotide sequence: TGTGCCAGCAGTTCTCCCCTCGGGGGACAGGGGGTTTCACCCCTCCACTTT.